A selection of T cell receptor beta chains follows, all from one sample in a study of response to subunit inactivated influenza vaccine. TCRdb called the RT-PCR reads again in MiXCR, with one record for every CDR3 protein. The data hold approximately 530,000 distinct CDR3 sequences, with roughly 13% observed a single time. The sequencing used PBMCs from blood, collected 45 days after vaccination. The receptors shown here come from a man between 45 and 60 years old who received an inactivated influenza vaccine. The CDR3 runs from the conserved cysteine through the conserved F or W. The order of the fields is V gene, J gene, D gene, clone size, CDR3 protein, CDR3 DNA. The D gene is left open where the match is weak. Not every row has a clone size; where given, it reads once, few, many or a size class.

>TRBV6-5|TRBJ2-3|.|.
CASSWGLADTQYF
TGTGCCAGCAGTTGGGGGTTGGCAGATACGCAGTATTTT
>TRBV7-9|TRBJ2-7|TRBD1|few
CASSVMGQSYEQYF
TGTGCCAGCAGCGTAATGGGACAGAGTTACGAGCAGTACTTC
>TRBV4-3|TRBJ2-3|TRBD2|few
CASSQDLAGGQDTQYF
TGCGCCAGCAGCCAAGATCTCGCGGGGGGGCAAGATACGCAGTATTTT
>TRBV21-1|TRBJ1-1|.|few
CASSKEVRILEAFF
TGTGCCAGCAGCAAAGAAGTCCGGATACTTGAAGCTTTCTTT
>TRBV12-3/TRBV12-4|TRBJ2-7|.|.
CASSLMLGNEQYF
TGTGCCAGCAGTTTAATGCTCGGCAACGAGCAGTACTTC
>TRBV29-1|TRBJ2-7|.|few
CSVLLDRRGSPYEQYF
TGCAGCGTTCTCTTAGATAGACGGGGTTCCCCCTACGAGCAGTACTTC
>TRBV12-3/TRBV12-4|TRBJ2-1|TRBD2|many
CASSTSGIYNEQFF
TGTGCCAGCAGCACTAGCGGGATCTACAATGAGCAGTTCTTC
>TRBV29-1|TRBJ2-7|TRBD1|.
CSVRDRGMSEQYF
TGCAGCGTGCGGGACAGGGGTATGAGCGAGCAGTACTTC
>TRBV20-1|TRBJ2-5|.|.
CSAGVFDRLGETQYF
TGCAGTGCAGGAGTTTTCGACAGGTTGGGGGAGACCCAGTACTTC
>TRBV29-1|TRBJ2-1|.|many
CSVEDGLVNEQFF
TGCAGCGTTGAAGATGGGCTAGTAAATGAGCAGTTCTTC
>TRBV20-1|TRBJ2-1|.|.
CSARDPSNNEQFF
TGCAGTGCTAGAGACCCATCTAACAATGAGCAGTTCTTC
>TRBV28|TRBJ2-4|.|.
CASSLPGGNENIQYF
TGTGCCAGCAGTTTACCAGGCGGGAACGAAAACATTCAGTACTTC
>TRBV10-3|TRBJ2-7|.|.
CAISALPAGSYEQYF
TGTGCCATCAGTGCCCTCCCGGCTGGAAGTTACGAGCAGTACTTC
>TRBV10-3|TRBJ2-4|.|few
CAISDSGVLENIQYF
TGTGCCATCAGTGACTCAGGGGTGTTAGAGAACATTCAGTACTTC
>TRBV15|TRBJ2-5|TRBD2|once
CATKLTSGRASIQETQYF
TGTGCCACCAAATTAACTAGCGGGAGGGCCAGTATCCAAGAGACCCAGTACTTC
>TRBV3-1|TRBJ2-1|TRBD2|few
CASSQDASGVYNEQFF
TGTGCCAGCAGCCAAGACGCCAGCGGGGTATACAATGAGCAGTTCTTC
>TRBV29-1|TRBJ1-2|.|once
CSVAAMNGYTF
TGCAGCGTTGCCGCGATGAACGGCTACACCTTC
>TRBV20-1|TRBJ1-5|TRBD1|few
CSARQGWGNQPQHF
TGCAGTGCTCGACAGGGTTGGGGCAATCAGCCCCAGCATTTT
>TRBV12-3/TRBV12-4|TRBJ1-4|.|few
CASSLNSGNEKLFF
TGTGCCAGCAGTTTAAACTCGGGAAATGAAAAACTGTTTTTT
>TRBV5-1|TRBJ2-3|.|.
CASSLARTSTDTQYF
TGCGCCAGCAGCTTGGCTCGGACAAGCACAGATACGCAGTATTTT
>TRBV6-5|TRBJ1-1|.|few
CASSYRQSIGVKAFF
TGTGCCAGCAGTTACCGCCAGTCAATTGGAGTGAAAGCTTTCTTT
>TRBV29-1|TRBJ2-1|TRBD2|.
CSGNSGRSFIF
TGCAGCGGGAATAGCGGGAGGTCCTTTATTTTC
>TRBV20-1|TRBJ2-3|.|.
CSASPIGRVSTDTQYF
TGCAGTGCTAGCCCCATCGGGCGGGTATCCACAGATACGCAGTATTTT
>TRBV7-2|TRBJ1-2|.|few
CASSLAVSGSGMSGYTF
TGTGCCAGCAGCTTAGCGGTGTCAGGCAGTGGGATGAGCGGCTACACCTTC
>TRBV10-3|TRBJ1-1|.|many
CAISEGQEVTEAFF
TGTGCCATCAGTGAAGGCCAGGAAGTAACTGAAGCTTTCTTT
>TRBV12-3/TRBV12-4|TRBJ2-7|.|.
CASSPGVLNEQYF
TGTGCCAGCTCCCCAGGGGTGTTGAACGAGCAGTACTTC
>TRBV3-1|TRBJ1-5|.|few
CASSQTGINQPQHF
TGTGCCAGCAGCCAGACAGGTATCAATCAGCCCCAGCATTTT
>TRBV10-3|TRBJ2-2|.|.
CATVEGTGELFF
TGTGCCACCGTAGAGGGCACCGGGGAGCTGTTTTTT
>TRBV6-5|TRBJ2-4|.|once
CASSYLQTTAKNIQYF
TGTGCCAGCAGTTACCTCCAGACAACTGCCAAAAACATTCAGTACTTC
>TRBV20-1|TRBJ1-1|.|.
CSARSPTGGLNTEAFF
TGCAGTGCTAGATCGCCCACAGGCGGTTTGAACACTGAAGCTTTCTTT
>TRBV20-1|TRBJ2-5|TRBD2|few
CSATSGRDMETQYF
TGCAGTGCAACTAGCGGGAGAGATATGGAGACCCAGTACTTC
>TRBV6-1|TRBJ1-4|.|few
CASNPTGNNEKLFF
TGTGCCAGCAACCCGACGGGCAATAATGAAAAACTGTTTTTT
>TRBV12-3/TRBV12-4|TRBJ1-5|TRBD1|.
CASIERGTEKGNQPQHF
TGTGCCAGCATCGAAAGAGGGACAGAGAAAGGCAATCAGCCCCAGCATTTT
>TRBV20-1|TRBJ2-7|.|.
CSASRASTYEQYF
TGCAGTGCTAGCAGGGCGTCGACCTACGAGCAGTACTTC
>TRBV6-2/TRBV6-3|TRBJ1-6|.|few
CASSYSKFVTESFSPLHF
TGTGCCAGCAGTTACTCGAAGTTCGTGACAGAGAGTTTTTCACCCCTCCACTTT
>TRBV29-1|TRBJ2-3|.|.
CSRRGGAGDTQYF
TGCAGCCGCCGCGGGGGCGCGGGAGATACGCAGTATTTT
>TRBV7-8|TRBJ2-5|.|many
CASSPRPGLGETQYF
TGTGCCAGCAGCCCAAGACCGGGCCTAGGGGAGACCCAGTACTTC
>TRBV6-1|TRBJ1-5|.|few
CASSGGQSLNQPQHF
TGTGCCAGCAGTGGCGGACAGAGCCTGAATCAGCCCCAGCATTTT
>TRBV7-8|TRBJ1-6|TRBD1|few
CASSGDRFHNSPLHF
TGTGCCAGCAGCGGGGACAGATTTCATAATTCACCCCTCCACTTT
>TRBV4-1|TRBJ2-5|.|.
CASSQDPALGTQYF
TGCGCCAGCAGCCAAGATCCAGCCTTGGGGACCCAGTACTTC
>TRBV12-3/TRBV12-4|TRBJ2-3|.|few
CASSSWRDSTDTQYF
TGTGCCAGCAGTTCATGGCGGGATAGCACAGATACGCAGTATTTT
>TRBV20-1|TRBJ2-1|TRBD2|.
CCATGLAGFYNEQFF
TGCTGTGCCACGGGACTAGCGGGTTTCTACAATGAGCAGTTCTTC
>TRBV18|TRBJ2-3|TRBD1|.
CASSPNVGQATDTQYF
TGTGCCAGCTCCCCCAACGTGGGACAGGCAACAGATACGCAGTATTTT
>TRBV6-5|TRBJ2-7|TRBD2|many
CASSFTSGGYEQYF
TGTGCCAGCAGTTTCACTAGCGGGGGCTACGAGCAGTACTTC
>TRBV29-1|TRBJ2-5|.|few
CSVEGQTQETQYF
TGCAGCGTTGAAGGGCAGACCCAAGAGACCCAGTACTTC
>TRBV12-3/TRBV12-4|TRBJ1-4|TRBD1|few
CASSQPGQGEKLFF
TGTGCCAGCAGTCAGCCGGGACAGGGTGAAAAACTGTTTTTT
>TRBV7-3|TRBJ2-7|TRBD2|few
CASSLNAGGRSEQYF
TGTGCCAGCAGCTTAAATGCGGGGGGGAGGAGCGAGCAGTACTTC
>TRBV7-6|TRBJ2-1|TRBD2|few
CASSLSYGRARYEQFF
TGTGCCAGCAGCTTAAGTTACGGGAGGGCCAGGTATGAGCAGTTCTTC
>TRBV20-1|TRBJ1-2|.|.
CSARDRSQGMHGYTF
TGCAGTGCTAGAGATAGGTCCCAGGGGATGCATGGCTACACCTTC
>TRBV29-1|TRBJ1-2|.|.
CSVERVRYGYTF
TGCAGCGTTGAGAGGGTACGGTATGGCTACACCTTC
>TRBV20-1|TRBJ2-3|TRBD2|.
CSARPTSRGLAVLEQYF
TGCAGTGCTAGACCAACCTCTCGAGGACTAGCCGTTTTGGAGCAGTATTTT
>TRBV7-9|TRBJ1-4|.|.
CASSFNSPEKLFF
TGTGCCAGCAGCTTTAATAGTCCGGAAAAACTGTTTTTT